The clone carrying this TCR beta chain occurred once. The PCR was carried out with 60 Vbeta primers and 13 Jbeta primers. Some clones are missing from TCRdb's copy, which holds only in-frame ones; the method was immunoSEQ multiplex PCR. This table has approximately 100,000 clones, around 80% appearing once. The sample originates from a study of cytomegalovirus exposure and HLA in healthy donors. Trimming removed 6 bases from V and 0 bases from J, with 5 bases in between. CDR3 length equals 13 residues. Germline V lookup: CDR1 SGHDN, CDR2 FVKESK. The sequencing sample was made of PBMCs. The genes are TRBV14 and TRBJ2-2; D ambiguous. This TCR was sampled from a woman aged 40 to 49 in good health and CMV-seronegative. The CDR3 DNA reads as TGTGCCAGCAGTCTATCGAACACCGGGGAGCTGTTTTTT. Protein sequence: CASSLSNTGELFF. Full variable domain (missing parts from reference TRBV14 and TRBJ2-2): EAGVTQFPSHSVIEKGQTVTLRCDPISGHDNLYWYRRVMGKEIKFLLHFVKESKQDESGMPNNRFLAERTGGTYSTLKVQPAELEDSGVYFCASSLSNTGELFFGEGSRLTVL.